This T cell receptor (beta chain) was captured in a study of regulatory T cells in long-lasting Graves disease. This CDR3 is built from 13 residues. V lost 8 bases and J lost 3, with 13 bases in between. Germline CDR1 and CDR2: MGHDK and SYGVNS. Time point indicated: newly diagnosed GD, antithyroid drugs for less than 3 months. Making the TCR library involved RNA that had been extracted from PBMCs. The authors built TCR beta libraries using iRepertoire HTBI primers and Arm-PCR of CDR3 regions. Using its own MiXCR run on the multiplex PCR reads, TCRdb lists one record per CDR3 protein. The table lists around 400,000 distinct CDR3 sequences, about a sixth of them singletons, with about 20% in the top ten. Notes on this clonotype: Its antigen is undetermined.

Study-level results: Researchers examined only peripheral blood and not thyroid tissue.

The V and J genes are TRBV25-1 and TRBJ2-5, with D possibly being TRBD1 (7 bases). This clonotype originated in a female donor with Graves disease. Here the sequenced sample was peripheral blood mononuclear cells (PBMCs), taken at new diagnosis, from a patient treated with antithyroid drugs. The DNA for the CDR3 is TGTGCCAGCGCGTCCAGGGGGGAAGAGACCCAGTACTTC. It yields the protein CASASRGEETQYF.